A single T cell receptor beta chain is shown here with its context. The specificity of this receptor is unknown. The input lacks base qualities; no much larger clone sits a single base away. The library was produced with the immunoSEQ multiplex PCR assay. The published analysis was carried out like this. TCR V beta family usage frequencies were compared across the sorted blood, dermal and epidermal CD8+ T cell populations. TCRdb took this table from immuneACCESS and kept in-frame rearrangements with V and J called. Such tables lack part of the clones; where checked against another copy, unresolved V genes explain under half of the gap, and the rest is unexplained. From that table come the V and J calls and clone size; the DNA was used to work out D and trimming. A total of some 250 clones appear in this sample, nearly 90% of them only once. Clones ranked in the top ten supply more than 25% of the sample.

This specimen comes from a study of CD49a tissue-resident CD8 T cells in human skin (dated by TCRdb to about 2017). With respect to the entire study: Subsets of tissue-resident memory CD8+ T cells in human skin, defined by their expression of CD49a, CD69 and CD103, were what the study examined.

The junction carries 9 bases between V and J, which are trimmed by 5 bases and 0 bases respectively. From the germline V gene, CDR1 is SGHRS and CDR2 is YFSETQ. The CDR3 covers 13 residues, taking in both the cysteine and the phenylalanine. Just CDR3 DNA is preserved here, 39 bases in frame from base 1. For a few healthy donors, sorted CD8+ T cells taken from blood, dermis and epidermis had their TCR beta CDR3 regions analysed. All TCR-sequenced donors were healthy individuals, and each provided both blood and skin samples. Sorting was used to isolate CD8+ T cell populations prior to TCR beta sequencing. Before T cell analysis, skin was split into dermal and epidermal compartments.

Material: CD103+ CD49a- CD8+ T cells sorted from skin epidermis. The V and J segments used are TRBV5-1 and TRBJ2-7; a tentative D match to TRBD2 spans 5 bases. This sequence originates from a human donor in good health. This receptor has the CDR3 CASRSGSSYEQYF. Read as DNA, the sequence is TGCGCCAGCAGGTCGGGAAGCTCCTACGAGCAGTACTTC.